This TCR beta chain was profiled in a study of blood T cell repertoires in COVID-19. Across the study: The samples span acute and convalescent COVID-19 from the United States, Italy and Spain. From T cells, B-cell-depleted T cells, or PBMCs came the material, which was cDNA or gDNA.

Per the original data handling: How many nucleated cells were present was estimated from reference gene primer amplification. Assay used: immunoSEQ multiplex PCR; TCRdb lists only in-frame clones, some missing. V, J and clone size derive from that table, while D and trimming were established from the DNA sequence. Of 200,000 to 250,000 clones in the sample, roughly 81% were seen once. Germline CDR1 SNHLY, CDR2 FYNNEI. There are 16 residues in the CDR3. V gave up 6 bases and J gave up 7 bases; unmatched junction bases: 12. The receptor comes from a woman aged 45-59 years with active or convalescent COVID-19. The sequencing input was peripheral blood. The chain joins TRBV2 to TRBJ1-5; 10 bases map to TRBD1. In DNA form, the CDR3 reads TGTGCCAGCAGACCAGACCGGGACAGGGGTTTCCAGCCCCAGCATTTT. Residues: CASRPDRDRGFQPQHF.